This T cell receptor beta chain is from a study of shared clonotypes between healthy human individuals. Deep-level settings were used for running the assay. For sorted subsets, 200 ng DNA per replicate equaled 30,000 or so T cell genomes. Here immunoSEQ multiplex PCR was the method, and the copy in TCRdb shows in-frame clones only, minus some. This table holds approximately 99,000 clones, under 70% found once. Adults of Caucasian background living in Nashville, Tennessee made up all donors. Combination of CD45RO+ cells with CCR7-negative CD45RA+ TemRA cells was used for CD8 memory. V lost 3 bases and J lost 8, with 11 bases in between. Per the germline V gene, CDR1 is MGHDK and CDR2 is SYGVNS. The CDR3 runs to 14 residues.

This sequence joins TRBV25-1 and TRBJ1-6; D is undetermined. The receptor's source is a woman in her 30s in good health. Sequenced input: memory CD8+ T cells sorted from blood. Indicated subset: CD45RO+ cells pooled with CCR7-negative TemRA cells. The CDR3 DNA is TGTGCCAGCAGTGAGAACAGCTACCATTCACCCCTCCACTTT. Its translation is CASSENSYHSPLHF. Full variable domain (outside the CDR3, taken from reference TRBV25-1 and TRBJ1-6): EADIYQTPRYLVIGTGKKITLECSQTMGHDKMYWYQQDPGMELHLIHYSYGVNSTEKGDLSSESTVSRIRTEHFPLTLESARPSHTSQYLCASSENSYHSPLHFGNGTRLTVT.